This TCR beta chain was retrieved from a study of blood T cell repertoires in COVID-19. Study background: Samples came from the United States, Italy and Spain, spanning acute and convalescent COVID-19.

This CDR3 contains 13 residues. V lost 0 bases and J lost 1, with 3 bases in between. CDR1 and CDR2 (germline): SNHLY, FYNNEI. Original processing methods: How many nucleated cells were present was estimated from reference gene primer amplification. Sequenced by immunoSEQ multiplex PCR; TCRdb stores in-frame clones only, minus some. Clonal size and the V and J genes are those of that table, whereas D and trimming came from the DNA. The repertoire holds roughly 250,000 clones, roughly 80% seen once, with roughly 9.6% in the top ten. The source of this sequence is a woman older than 75 with acute or convalescent COVID-19. Sequencing was done on a sample of peripheral blood. This chain uses TRBV2 with TRBJ1-1; D gene ambiguous. The CDR3 nucleotides read TGTGCCAGCAGTGAAGCTCGGAACACTGAAGCTTTCTTT. As protein: CASSEARNTEAFF.